What follows is one T cell receptor (beta chain) and its context. Its antigen is unidentified. This sample stems from a study of graft-versus-host responses after intestinal transplantation. The overall study: Recipients underwent multivisceral, liver-intestinal, or isolated intestinal transplants. Points from the study as a whole: The study found high graft-versus-host to host-versus-graft clonal ratios in allografts of patients with graft-donor T cell macrochimerism. The authors found GvH clones in recipient marrow, some appearing first in ileum or blood.

Libraries were prepared by immunoSEQ multiplex PCR; TCRdb keeps only in-frame clonotypes and omits some of them. This sample has about 94,000 clones, with more than 85% found just once. The germline CDR1 and CDR2 sequences are SEHNR and FQNEAQ (reference sequence). This CDR3 has 14 amino acids. The V gene lost 10 bases and the J gene lost 3 bases, with 15 bases spanning the gap. The genes are TRBV7-9 and TRBJ2-2; a weak D match, TRBD1 (5 bases). The source is a human donor who received an intestinal transplant. The sample in question was unstimulated CD8+ T cells sorted from spleen or lymph node cells, obtained before intestinal transplant. CDR3 DNA: TGTGCCACCAGAACAGACAGTTACACCGGGGAGCTGTTTTTT. Protein product: CATRTDSYTGELFF.